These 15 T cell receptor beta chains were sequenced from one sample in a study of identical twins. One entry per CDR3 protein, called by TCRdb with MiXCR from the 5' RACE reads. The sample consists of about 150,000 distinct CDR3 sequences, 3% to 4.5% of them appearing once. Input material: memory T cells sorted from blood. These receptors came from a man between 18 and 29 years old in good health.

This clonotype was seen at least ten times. The CDR3 loop is CASSQTRSGGTQYF. In nucleotides, the CDR3 is TGTGCCAGCAGCCAAACGCGGTCGGGGGGGACCCAGTACTTC. V usage is TRBV3-1 and J usage is TRBJ2-5; the match to TRBD2 covers 7 bases. Germline V gene data show CDR1 as LGHDT and CDR2 as YNNKEL (reference sequence). V was clipped by 2 bases and J by 7 bases; unmatched bases: 7. This CDR3 region has 14 residues.

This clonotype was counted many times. CDR3 residues: CASSLEGPETQYF. The CDR3 DNA sequence: TGTGCCAGCAGCTTAGAAGGCCCAGAGACCCAGTACTTC. The gene calls are TRBV7-6 and TRBJ2-5; no firm D call. CDR1 SGHVS and CDR2 FNYEAQ come from the germline V gene. The CDR3 has 13 amino acids. The V gene lost 1 base and the J gene lost 4 bases, with 7 bases spanning the gap.

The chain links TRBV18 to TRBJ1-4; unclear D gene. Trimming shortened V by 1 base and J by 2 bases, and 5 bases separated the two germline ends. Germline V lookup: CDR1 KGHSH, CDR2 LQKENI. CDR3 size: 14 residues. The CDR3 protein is CASSPRQTNEKLFF. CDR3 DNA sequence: TGTGCCAGCTCACCACGGCAGACTAATGAAAAACTGTTTTTT. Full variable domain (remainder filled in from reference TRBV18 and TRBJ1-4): NAGVMQNPRHLVRRRGQEARLRCSPMKGHSHVYWYRQLPEEGLKFMVYLQKENIIDESGMPKERFSAEFPKEGPSILRIQQVVRGDSAAYFCASSPRQTNEKLFFGSGTQLSVL.

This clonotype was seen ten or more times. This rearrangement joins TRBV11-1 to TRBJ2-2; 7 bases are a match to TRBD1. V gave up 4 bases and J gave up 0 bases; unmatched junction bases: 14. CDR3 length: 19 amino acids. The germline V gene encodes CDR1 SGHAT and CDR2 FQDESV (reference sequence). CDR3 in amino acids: CASSSTGTEISPNTGELFF. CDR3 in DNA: TGTGCCAGCAGCTCTACCGGGACAGAGATATCCCCGAACACCGGGGAGCTGTTTTTT.

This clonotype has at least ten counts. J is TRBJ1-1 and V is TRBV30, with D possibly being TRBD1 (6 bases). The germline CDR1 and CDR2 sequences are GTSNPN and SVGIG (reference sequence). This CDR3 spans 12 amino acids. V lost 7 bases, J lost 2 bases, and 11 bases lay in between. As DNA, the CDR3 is TGTGCCTTGATCAGGGGAAACACTGAAGCTTTCTTT. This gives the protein CALIRGNTEAFF.

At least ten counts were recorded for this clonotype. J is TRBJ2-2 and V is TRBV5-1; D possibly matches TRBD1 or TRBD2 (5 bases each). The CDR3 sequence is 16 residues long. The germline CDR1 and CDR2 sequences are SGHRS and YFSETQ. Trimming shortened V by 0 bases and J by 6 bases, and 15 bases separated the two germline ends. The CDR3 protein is CASSLDGQGVAGELFF. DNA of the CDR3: TGCGCCAGCAGCTTGGATGGGCAGGGAGTCGCCGGGGAGCTGTTTTTT.

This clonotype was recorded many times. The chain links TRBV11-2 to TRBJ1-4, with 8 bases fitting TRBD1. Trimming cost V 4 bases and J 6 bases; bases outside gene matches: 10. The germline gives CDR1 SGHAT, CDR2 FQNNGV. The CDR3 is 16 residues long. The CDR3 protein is CASSSLRGRRDEKLFF. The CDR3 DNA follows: TGTGCCAGCAGCTCCCTCAGGGGGCGGAGGGATGAAAAACTGTTTTTT.

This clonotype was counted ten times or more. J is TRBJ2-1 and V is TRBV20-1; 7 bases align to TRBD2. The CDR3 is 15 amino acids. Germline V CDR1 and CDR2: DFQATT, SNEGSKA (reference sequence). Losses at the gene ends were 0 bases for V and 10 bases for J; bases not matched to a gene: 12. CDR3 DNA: TGCAGTGCTAGAGATCCCCAAAGCGGGATCGGGGAGCAGTTCTTC. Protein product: CSARDPQSGIGEQFF.

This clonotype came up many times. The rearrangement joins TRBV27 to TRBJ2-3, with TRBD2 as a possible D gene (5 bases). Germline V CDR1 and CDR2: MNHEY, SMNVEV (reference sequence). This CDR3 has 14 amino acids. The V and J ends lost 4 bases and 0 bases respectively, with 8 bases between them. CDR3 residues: CASSSRASTDTQYF. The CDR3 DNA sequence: TGTGCCAGCAGTTCGCGGGCTAGCACAGATACGCAGTATTTT.

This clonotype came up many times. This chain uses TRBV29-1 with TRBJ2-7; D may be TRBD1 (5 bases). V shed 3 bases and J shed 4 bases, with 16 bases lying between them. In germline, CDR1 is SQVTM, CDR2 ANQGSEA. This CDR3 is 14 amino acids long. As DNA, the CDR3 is TGCAGCGTTGAGGAAGACAGCCACATATACGAGCAGTACTTC. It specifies CSVEEDSHIYEQYF.

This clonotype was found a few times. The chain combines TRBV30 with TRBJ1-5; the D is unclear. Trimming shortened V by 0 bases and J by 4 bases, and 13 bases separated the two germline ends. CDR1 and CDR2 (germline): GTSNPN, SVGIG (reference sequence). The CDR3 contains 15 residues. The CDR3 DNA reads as TGTGCCTGGAGTGTTGACCTCGGAGAAAATCAGCCCCAGCATTTT. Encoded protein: CAWSVDLGENQPQHF.

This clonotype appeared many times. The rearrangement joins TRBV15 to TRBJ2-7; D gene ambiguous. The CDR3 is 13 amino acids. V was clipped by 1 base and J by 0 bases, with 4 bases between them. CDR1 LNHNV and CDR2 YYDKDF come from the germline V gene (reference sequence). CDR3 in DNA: TGTGCCACCAGCAGAGGCAACTCCTACGAGCAGTACTTC. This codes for CATSRGNSYEQYF.

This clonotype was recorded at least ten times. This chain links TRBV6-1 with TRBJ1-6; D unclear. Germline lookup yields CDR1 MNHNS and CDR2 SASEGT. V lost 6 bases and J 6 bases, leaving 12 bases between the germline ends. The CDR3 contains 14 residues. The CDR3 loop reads CASSSSSGNSPLHF. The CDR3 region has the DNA TGTGCCAGCAGCAGCTCGTCTGGTAATTCACCCCTCCACTTT.

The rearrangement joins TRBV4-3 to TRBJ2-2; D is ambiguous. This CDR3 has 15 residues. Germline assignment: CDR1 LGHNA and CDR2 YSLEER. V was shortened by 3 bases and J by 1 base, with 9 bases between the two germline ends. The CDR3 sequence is CASSHPPKNTGELFF. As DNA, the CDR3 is TGCGCCAGCAGCCACCCCCCCAAGAACACCGGGGAGCTGTTTTTT.

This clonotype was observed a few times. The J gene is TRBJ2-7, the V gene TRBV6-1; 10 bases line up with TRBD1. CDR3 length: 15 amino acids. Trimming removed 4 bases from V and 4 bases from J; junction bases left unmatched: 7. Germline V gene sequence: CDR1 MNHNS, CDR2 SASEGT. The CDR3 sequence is CASSAGTGAAYEQYF. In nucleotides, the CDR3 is TGTGCCAGCAGTGCCGGGACAGGGGCAGCGTACGAGCAGTACTTC.